This T cell receptor beta chain was captured by sequencing in a study of T cell responses to AZD1222 COVID-19 vaccine. The repertoire was sequenced with immunoSEQ multiplex PCR; TCRdb's copy has only in-frame clones and lacks some. The data contain roughly 80,000 clones, approximately 86% of them seen just once; the ten biggest clones take up roughly 5.1%. In the case of this clone: Its target is not known.

In germline, CDR1 is KGHSH, CDR2 LQKENI. There are 14 residues in the CDR3. Trimming stripped 0 bases from V and 5 bases from J, with 11 bases between. Study results and caveats: Possibly, clonal diversity was underestimated; donors were largely white British and included more females.

The TCR was taken from an adult in good health. The sequencing used peripheral blood, collected on day 0 of MenACWY control vaccination. The V and J genes are TRBV18 and TRBJ2-7; tentatively, D is TRBD1 or TRBD2 (5 bases each). As DNA, the CDR3 is TGTGCCAGCTCACCACCCGGGGACCTGAACGAGCAGTACTTC. Its translation: CASSPPGDLNEQYF.